Following are 18 T cell receptor beta chains from one sample sequenced in a study of T cells in narcolepsy. TCRdb's table, derived via immunoSEQ multiplex PCR, lists solely in-frame clones and lacks some. Found here are some 35,000 clones, around 84% of them singletons; the top ten hold around 2%. Material for sequencing was memory (CD45RA-) CD4+ T cells from blood. These receptors came from a human donor in good health.

The V gene is TRBV5-6, the J gene TRBJ1-3; no reliable D call. Germline V gene data show CDR1 as SGHDT and CDR2 as YYEEEE. V shed 2 bases and J shed 0 bases, with 12 bases lying between them. The CDR3 loop spans 16 amino acids. CDR3 sequence: CASSFRVQSSGNTIYF. CDR3 coding DNA: TGTGCCAGCAGCTTCCGGGTCCAGAGCTCTGGAAACACCATATATTTT.

The V gene is TRBV30, the J gene TRBJ1-6, with D unresolved. The germline V and J ends were trimmed by 4 bases and 8 bases, with 9 bases remaining between them. The CDR3 contains 12 residues. The germline V gene encodes CDR1 GTSNPN and CDR2 SVGIG (reference sequence). The CDR3 protein is CAWTQGYSPLHF. The CDR3 bases are TGTGCCTGGACCCAAGGGTATTCACCCCTCCACTTT.

The rearrangement links TRBV15 to TRBJ2-1; unclear D gene. Germline values: CDR1 LNHNV, CDR2 YYDKDF (reference sequence). The V end lost 1 base, the J end lost 0 bases, and 10 bases lay between the germline ends. This CDR3 has 16 amino acids. Written as DNA, the CDR3 is TGTGCCACCAGCAGAGGGGCCTTCGGCTCCTACAATGAGCAGTTCTTC. It encodes CATSRGAFGSYNEQFF.

V gene TRBV29-1 combines with J gene TRBJ2-1; unclear D gene. V was trimmed by 4 bases and J by 5 bases, leaving 3 bases between them. Germline CDR1 is SQVTM and CDR2 is ANQGSEA. This CDR3 is 10 amino acids long. The CDR3 nucleotides read TGCAGCGTTGGAAACAATGAGCAGTTCTTC. Its protein product is CSVGNNEQFF.

This chain's CDR3 is CASSFDTDTQYF. The CDR3 DNA reads TGCGCCAGCAGCTTCGACACAGATACGCAGTATTTT. The V gene is TRBV5-1, the J gene TRBJ2-3; D not certain. Germline assignment: CDR1 SGHRS and CDR2 YFSETQ. V gave up 2 bases and J gave up 2 bases, with 3 bases separating them. This CDR3 contains 12 residues.

The chain employs TRBV19 and TRBJ1-6; D is unclear. Trimming shortened V by 10 bases and J by 6 bases, and 13 bases separated the two germline ends. CDR1 and CDR2 (germline): LNHDA, SQIVND (reference sequence). The CDR3 is 13 residues long. The CDR3 is CATSREGNSPLHF. CDR3 DNA sequence: TGTGCCACCAGCCGGGAGGGTAATTCACCCCTCCACTTT.

This chain joins TRBV18 and TRBJ2-3; 11 bases fit TRBD2. CDR1 KGHSH and CDR2 LQKENI come from the germline V gene. V lost 8 bases and J lost 2; bases outside the gene matches: 6. There are 15 residues in the CDR3. This CDR3 reads CASATSGGYTDTQYF. DNA for the CDR3: TGTGCCAGCGCCACTAGCGGGGGCTACACAGATACGCAGTATTTT.

The V gene is TRBV6-5, the J gene TRBJ1-2, with D uncertain. With 5 bases removed from V and 4 bases from J, the gap between germline ends came to 14 bases. The CDR3 length is 14 residues. Germline V gives CDR1 MNHEY, CDR2 SVGAGI. DNA of the CDR3: TGTGCCAGCAGTGAACTCCCAACGGGCTATGGCTACACCTTC. Its translation: CASSELPTGYGYTF.

As to this clone: At one of its ends the junction is not consistent with the germline gene, which may arise from a read error. The chain employs TRBV29-1 and TRBJ1-1; no firm D call. This CDR3 has 15 amino acids. In germline, CDR1 is SQVTM, CDR2 ANQGSEA. In DNA, the CDR3 is TGCAGCGTTCAAGAATACAGCTACGTGAACACTGAAGCTTTCTTT. Protein product: CSVQEYSYVNTEAFF.

The rearrangement joins TRBV11-2 to TRBJ2-2; possibly TRBD1 for D (6 bases). Germline CDR1 and CDR2: SGHAT and FQNNGV. This CDR3 contains 15 residues. Trimming took off 5 bases at V and 4 bases at J, with 14 bases between the two ends. This CDR3 reads CASSPRTVGTGELFF. In DNA form, the CDR3 reads TGTGCCAGCAGCCCCCGGACAGTAGGCACCGGGGAGCTGTTTTTT.

The rearrangement joins TRBV18 to TRBJ2-7; maybe TRBD1 (5 bases). Between the trimmed V and J ends, which lost 6 bases and 4 bases, there was a span of 10 bases. The length of the CDR3 is 12 residues. Germline CDR1 reads KGHSH; CDR2 reads LQKENI. This CDR3 reads CASSQGRYEQYF. The CDR3 bases are TGTGCCAGCTCCCAGGGTAGGTACGAGCAGTACTTC. The full variable domain, rest sourced from reference TRBV18 and TRBJ2-7, is NAGVMQNPRHLVRRRGQEARLRCSPMKGHSHVYWYRQLPEEGLKFMVYLQKENIIDESGMPKERFSAEFPKEGPSILRIQQVVRGDSAAYFCASSQGRYEQYFGPGTRLTVT.

The DNA for the CDR3 is TGTGCCAGCAGCCCAGCAGGCGGTAACTATGGCTACACCTTC. Residues: CASSPAGGNYGYTF. The chain links TRBV11-2 to TRBJ1-2; D gene uncertain. The germline gives CDR1 SGHAT, CDR2 FQNNGV. Trimming shortened V by 5 bases and J by 1 base, and 11 bases separated the two germline ends. The CDR3 contains 14 residues.

This clone was found a few times. This chain links TRBV5-4 with TRBJ2-7; D tentatively fits TRBD1 or TRBD2 (5 bases each). V lost 9 bases, J lost 6 bases, and 22 bases lay in between. Germline V CDR1 and CDR2: SGHNT, YYREEE (reference sequence). The CDR3 runs to 14 residues. This chain's CDR3 is CATSGDLGAREQYF. The CDR3 DNA follows: TGTGCCACCTCCGGGGACCTAGGGGCCCGCGAGCAGTACTTC.

CDR3 coding DNA: TGCGCCAGCAGCTTGGGCCAAGGCACCGGGGAGCTGTTTTTT. As protein: CASSLGQGTGELFF. This rearrangement joins TRBV5-1 to TRBJ2-2; D remains ambiguous. CDR3 size: 14 residues. V was clipped by 0 bases and J by 4 bases, with 7 bases between them. The germline CDR1 and CDR2 sequences are SGHRS and YFSETQ.

In this sample, this clone turned up once. The genes are TRBV20-1 and TRBJ1-1; D is unresolved. The CDR3 is 11 amino acids. Germline CDR1 and CDR2: DFQATT and SNEGSKA (reference sequence). V was shortened by 4 bases and J by 5 bases, with 8 bases between the two germline ends. The CDR3 loop is CSATTPTEAFF. In DNA form, the CDR3 reads TGCAGTGCTACTACACCGACTGAAGCTTTCTTT.

DNA of the CDR3: TGTGCCAGCAGCCGAGACAGCCTGAACACTGAAGCTTTCTTT. Translating gives CASSRDSLNTEAFF. V gene TRBV11-1 combines with J gene TRBJ1-1; maybe TRBD1 (5 bases). CDR1 is SGHAT and CDR2 is FQDESV in the germline V gene (reference sequence). The CDR3 extends over 14 amino acids. The V end lost 5 bases, the J end lost 0 bases, and 10 bases lay between the germline ends.

J is TRBJ2-1 and V is TRBV14; the match to TRBD2 covers 15 bases. Per the germline V gene, CDR1 is SGHDN and CDR2 is FVKESK. V shed 5 bases and J 7 bases; nucleotides not matched to a gene: 6. The CDR3 contains 16 residues. The CDR3 nucleotides read TGTGCCAGCAGCGGAACCGGGACTAGCGGGAGGAATGAGCAGTTCTTC. Residues: CASSGTGTSGRNEQFF. The full variable domain, rest sourced from reference TRBV14 and TRBJ2-1, is EAGVTQFPSHSVIEKGQTVTLRCDPISGHDNLYWYRRVMGKEIKFLLHFVKESKQDESGMPNNRFLAERTGGTYSTLKVQPAELEDSGVYFCASSGTGTSGRNEQFFGPGTRLTVL.

On this clone: One end of the junction does not line up with germline, which may come from a read error. V usage is TRBV7-7 and J usage is TRBJ2-1; TRBD2 matches at 13 bases. The CDR3 sequence is 18 residues long. Germline CDR1 SSHAT, CDR2 FNYEAQ (reference sequence). The CDR3 loop reads CASSLLAGGLAAHNEQFF. The CDR3 bases are TGTGCTAGCAGCTTACTAGCGGGGGGGCTTGCGGCCCACAATGAGCAGTTCTTC. Drawing the rest from reference TRBV7-7 and TRBJ2-1, the complete variable domain is GAGVSQSPRYKVTKRGQDVTLRCDPISSHATLYWYQQALGQGPEFLTYFNYEAQPDKSGLPSDRFSAERPEGSISTLTIQRTEQRDSAMYRCASSLLAGGLAAHNEQFFGPGTRLTVL.